This entry is about one T cell receptor (beta chain). This clone was observed a handful of times. What this receptor recognizes is not known. The input lacks base qualities; no much larger clone sits a single base away. This sample was included in a study of cytomegalovirus exposure and HLA in healthy donors (dated by TCRdb to 2016 to 2017). Study-wide context: An earlier analysis of more than 550 of the donors reported 250 to 350 Gb of sequence data and about 120 million unique TCR beta sequences obtained from some 200 million T cells. Roughly 300 gigabases of sequencing data and 70 million to 85 million unique TCR sequences were included in an early release covering around 650 HLA-typed donors. The genetic ancestry cluster associated with self-reported Caucasian donors included over 65% of the approximately 400 genotyped donors. The study was designed to test whether signatures of past pathogen exposure could be identified by cataloging public T cell receptors. The T cell repertoires of 666 subjects were profiled by immunosequencing and related to cytomegalovirus serostatus. Besides the first cohort of approximately 670 subjects, a separate validation cohort made up of 120 different subjects was used. To predict cytomegalovirus infection status, the study combined high-throughput TCR immunosequencing, statistical association of individual TCRs with disease status, and machine learning. A later analysis re-analyzed previously published TCR beta repertoires from 666 donors and added high-resolution HLA genotyping to study TCR occurrence patterns. The later analysis used no new phenotypic data to find candidate immune exposures, relying instead on TCR beta sequences and their occurrence across donors. To decide whether each TCR beta V gene segment behaved as functional or pseudogenic, an earlier analysis of some 600 of the donors relied on high-throughput TCR beta sequencing. Donor age, sex, ethnicity and CMV serostatus were collected together with the repertoire data. A later genetic analysis used genome-wide SNP genotypes for about 65% of the 666 donors, treating that subset as a discovery cohort. Every discovery cohort repertoire had been produced on one sequencing platform. Both class I and class II loci were covered by HLA typing, at four-digit resolution. The number of typed donors differed by locus: roughly 629-640 for A, B, C, DRB1 and DQB1; about 520 for DQA1; fewer than 610 for DPA1; and around 490 for DPB1. Roughly five DR-DQ haplotypes were treated as single units for association and clustering because of strong linkage in the cohort. On average, around 240,000 unique TCR beta nucleotide sequences were sequenced per donor among 398 genotyped donors of the cohort, with 15% to 20% of those sequences being non-productive. Overall results and qualifications from the work: The authors suggested that the approach could potentially be extended to other disease states and immunological phenotypes. Several of the top co-occurrence clusters appeared to be linked to parvovirus B19, influenza, CMV and Epstein-Barr virus, according to a later analysis. Because HLA typing was missing for some donors at each locus, association tests included only the typed subset. The presence/absence analyses assumed that sequencing depth was roughly uniform across donors, and that assumption may not be true. This cohort had only TCR beta chains sequenced, and the lack of alpha or paired-chain data limited which features could be detected. An earlier analysis of approximately 600 of the donors showed that most TCR beta V segments appeared in productive rearrangements either about 87% or about 30% of the time, which broadly matched IMGT annotations. In a later genetic analysis, fewer N-insertions in productive TCRs were reported among donors in an Asian-associated ancestry cluster than the approximately 710-donor mean. Immune exposure information for the cohort was limited to CMV serostatus. A later analysis found that HLA-associated TCR beta chains were more clonally expanded and had lower generation probabilities than equally common non-associated chains. A group of highly shared sequence variants was considered likely to be a technical artifact of the sequencing pipeline. In a later analysis, around 15,000 TCR beta sequences were associated with specific HLA alleles at a false discovery rate of 0.05. In vitro tests confirmed that a few of the cytomegalovirus-associated TCR beta chains recognize cytomegalovirus antigens. The classifier was reported to diagnose cytomegalovirus status with high specificity and sensitivity in both the original cohort and the validation cohort. When HLA alleles, especially DR and DQ, strongly co-occurred, TCR associations were difficult to assign to individual alleles. The study gave a list of 150 to 200 TCR beta chains associated with cytomegalovirus. In a later analysis, the rate of TCR association differed among HLA loci, with DRB1 alleles having the most associated TCRs and HLA-C alleles having the fewest. A later analysis found that most CMV-associated TCR beta chains appeared HLA-restricted, with HLA associations seemingly driven largely by CMV exposure. The 87-base-pair reads could not distinguish some IMGT-functional V segments, including TRBV6-2 and TRBV6-3, so those segments were excluded. Most TCR sequences were observed very rarely across donors, whereas some public TCRs were present in many individuals. Linkage disequilibrium might explain the correlated functional status among segregating V segments, but an unknown experimental factor could not be excluded. A further reported finding was that TCR beta sequences accurately predicted the HLA-A and HLA-B alleles for most subjects in the first cohort. Because counts were too low, seventeen rarely observed V segments, including chromosome 9 orphons, were excluded from the earlier analysis of 587 of the donors. An association between a missense DCLRE1C variant and V-gene and J-gene trimming of TCR beta chains was found in a later genetic analysis and replicated in an independent cohort.

The cohort was made up of several hundred healthy bone marrow donors. Cohort members were all nominally healthy when sampled, although unrecorded immune exposures were likely present. The donor was CMV seronegative and belonged to the group of 352 seronegative cohort members. Each donor provided a peripheral blood sample, and peripheral blood mononuclear cells were used for TCR beta sequencing. Genomic DNA extraction from the blood cell samples was performed with the Qiagen DNeasy Blood Extraction Kit. Receptor amplification or capture employed the immunoSEQ multiplex PCR assay. A mixture of 60 forward primers for TCR Vbeta segments and 13 reverse primers for TCR Jbeta segments was used in the multiplex PCR. The CDR3 region of rearranged TCR beta genes was amplified from genomic DNA by a multiplex PCR assay. The Illumina HiSeq System was used to sequence the amplified TCR beta libraries as 87-base-pair reads. Turning to the authors' computational methods: A later analysis tallied roughly 78 million unique TCR beta chains across the 666 repertoires, and about 12 million of those chains were shared by two or more donors. Raw reads were error-corrected and collapsed into unique sequences with a nearest-neighbor algorithm that merged closely related sequences to remove PCR and sequencing errors. CDR3 sequences were aligned to IMGT reference sequences to assign V, D and J gene segments. For a sequence to be retained, a match of at least six nucleotides to both a V gene segment and a J gene segment was required. Rearrangements were called productive when the CDR3 lacked stop codons and stayed in frame with V and J; all others were non-productive. Following IMGT convention, CDR3 was defined as the stretch from the second conserved V-encoded cysteine to the conserved J-encoded phenylalanine. The earlier analysis of a few hundred of the donors excluded any sequence lacking an unambiguous match to a single V gene segment. An earlier analysis of several hundred of the donors called V segments functional above 56.7% productive rearrangements and segregating when the between-donor standard deviation exceeded 5%. A statistical classification framework was developed to diagnose cytomegalovirus status using the catalog of TCR beta chain sequences. V and J gene assignment, in a later analysis, came from comparing TCR nucleotide sequences with IMGT/GENE-DB human TR gene sequences. In a later analysis, CDR3 sequences and most-parsimonious VDJ recombination scenarios were assigned using the TCRdist pipeline. In a later analysis, each TCR beta chain was defined by its CDR3 amino acid sequence together with its V-gene family, and reads without a unique V-gene family were excluded. A later analysis removed over 500 highly shared, low-generation-probability nucleotide sequences to deal with suspected cross-contamination and a sequencing artifact. For each public chain, a later analysis derived a clonal expansion index from normalized ranks of inferred template counts within each repertoire. A later analysis computed generation probabilities with a VDJ recombination model fitted to out-of-frame rearrangements, and checked the results against IGoR. In a later analysis, TCR-TCR, TCR-HLA and TCR-CMV co-occurrence was scored with hypergeometric tests, and a repertoire-size bias correction was applied to TCR pairs. False discovery rates were estimated in a later analysis by permuting HLA or CMV assignments 20 times. In a later analysis, co-occurring TCRs were grouped using DBSCAN, with TCRdist sequence similarity added in when clustering inside HLA-allele-positive subsets. Co-occurrence clustering excluded repertoires with fewer than 30,000 or more than 120,000 public chains, plus five with anomalous nucleotide sharing. In its TCRdb copy, this immuneACCESS table keeps in-frame sequences only and misses some clones. Where compared with another copy, unresolved V genes explain less than half of these, and the others have no known cause. Clone size and the V and J calls come from that table; the DNA yielded D and trimming. The sample contains around 67,000 clones, approximately 67% of them found a single time. Approximately 2.1% of the sample comes from the top ten.

V sheds 0 bases and J sheds 0 bases, leaving 13 bases between their ends. The germline V gene yields SGHRS for CDR1 and YFSETQ for CDR2. The CDR3 sequence holds 17 residues, the cysteine and phenylalanine included. Only CDR3 DNA is held: 51 bases, read in frame from base 1. This TCR was sampled from a woman aged 25 to 45 in good health and CMV-seronegative. This chain is built from TRBV5-1 and TRBJ1-3; tentative D gene TRBD1, with 6 bases matching. Material for sequencing was PBMCs. CDR3 sequence: CASSLDPQGSSGNTIYF. In nucleotide form, the sequence is TGCGCCAGCAGCTTGGATCCACAGGGCTCCTCTGGAAACACCATATATTTT.